This T cell receptor (beta chain) was profiled in a study of Graves' ophthalmopathy and Graves' hyperthyroidism (dated by TCRdb to the late 2010s). Turning to the overall study: Peripheral blood was collected at initial diagnosis, prior to any treatment. To tell Graves' ophthalmopathy apart from Graves' hyperthyroidism, and to predict which patients would progress to ophthalmopathy, the study relied on TCR beta repertoire signatures. In total, some 140 blood samples were TCR-sequenced: under 45 ophthalmopathy, roughly 80 hyperthyroidism and roughly 17 hyperthyroidism-to-ophthalmopathy patients. A discovery set of 100 patients (around 44 ophthalmopathy, approximately 58 stable hyperthyroidism) was enrolled to explore V-J signatures distinguishing ophthalmopathy from hyperthyroidism. For independent validation, a separate cohort was made up of approximately 18 hyperthyroidism patients plus 17 patients who later progressed from hyperthyroidism to ophthalmopathy. In five to seven hyperthyroidism patients, the T-cell repertoire of thyroid tissue was compared with the T-cell repertoire of blood. Following sampling, methimazole starting at 30 mg daily was administered to hyperthyroidism patients, and high-dose intravenous methylprednisolone was administered to ophthalmopathy patients.

For repertoire sequencing, TCR beta CDR3 regions were amplified from RNA transcripts. The first round of RT-PCR was done with HTBI primers and the Qiagen OneStep RT-PCR kit, and was followed by a second round of multiplex PCR, then size selection and purification. Libraries were sequenced on an Illumina HiSeq2000 using paired-end 100 bp reads. The authors processed their data as follows. SOAPnuke was used for read processing, and reads with adapters, uncalled bases, a mean Phred below 15, or no exact constant-primer or identifier match were discarded. COPE v1.2.5 was used to merge high-quality paired reads. Each unique nucleotide sequence was defined as a clonotype, and clonotypes were aligned to IMGT TRB V, D and J references with MiTCR v1.1. The analysis was limited to V-J combinations with a frequency above 0.0001, which together covered roughly 99% of the repertoires. A TCR clonal expansion and chaos score per V-J combination was defined as the ratio of F50 clonal expansion to chaos observed in the TCRdist matrix. Welch's t-statistics and random forest were used to reduce features to approximately 13 V-J combinations, which were fed into a naive Bayes classifier. The Morisita-Horn index was used to measure how similar the thyroid and blood repertoires were. Starting from the raw public reads, TCRdb applied fastp trimming at Q25, assembled clones with MiXCR and retained in-frame beta chains. Every entry covers one CDR3 protein and lists the most common genes and DNA from its rows. TCRdb assigned the V and J calls; the authors' analysis was not used. For this sample there are 600,000 to 700,000 distinct CDR3 sequences; just over 40% appear just once. The top ten clones comprise over 2.5% of the sample.

The ophthalmopathy patients had moderately to severely active disease, with a Clinical Activity Score of 3 or higher, a NOSPECS grade of 4 or higher, and a disease duration of less than 3 months. Patients with other autoimmune diseases, uncontrolled infections, pregnancy or lactation were excluded. Diagnosis relied on clinical symptoms, serum thyroxine, TRAb, thyroid ultrasound and orbital computed tomography. Using Ficoll-Paque density gradient centrifugation, PBMCs were isolated from 10 ml of fresh peripheral blood. Total RNA was extracted with Trizol reagent and quality-checked on an Agilent 2100 Bioanalyzer. The CDR3 contains 15 residues, cysteine and phenylalanine counted. Solely the CDR3 DNA is kept, with 45 bases framed from the first base. In the germline V gene, CDR1 corresponds to ENHRY and CDR2 to SYGVKD. Trimming accounts for 3 bases at V and 0 bases at J, while the number of junction bases matched to no gene is 5.

The sample holds a few counts of this clonotype. This receptor's antigen is unknown. Per-base quality was not reported, and no clone a single base away is much larger than it. Broader findings and caveats from the paper: In validation, the model predicted ophthalmopathy progression with more than 70% sensitivity and roughly 72% specificity; 12 predicted patients were CT-confirmed with GO in a median of roughly 6.8 months. No statistical method was used to set the sample size in advance, and the investigators knew which group each participant was assigned to. Among expanded thyroid clonotypes with frequency above 0.001, most also showed up in blood, which suggests that blood repertoires may reflect the thyroid immune response. In cross-validation, the 13-signature model distinguished ophthalmopathy from stable hyperthyroidism with about 88% sensitivity and about 84% specificity, and in the test set the corresponding values were around 80% and 75%.

Input material: peripheral blood. The sequence joins TRBV10-3 to TRBJ2-7, and TRBD1 matches 7 of the central bases. The source of this sequence is an adult man with Graves' ophthalmopathy. The DNA is TGTGCCATCAGTGACGACAGGGTTTTCTCCTACGAGCAGTACTTC. Its protein reads: CAISDDRVFSYEQYF.